This TCR beta chain was obtained from a study of immune evolution from preneoplasia to lung adenocarcinoma. V lost 5 bases to trimming and J lost 5 bases, with 10 bases between them. CDR1 and CDR2 (germline): SEHNR, FQNEAQ (reference sequence). The CDR3 has 13 amino acids. Sequenced by immunoSEQ multiplex PCR; TCRdb stores in-frame clones only, minus some. The sample shows fewer than 50,000 clones, 70% to 85% of them seen only once. The TCR originated in a person between 60 and 70 years old with lung adenocarcinoma. The sequenced sample was FFPE invasive lung adenocarcinoma tissue. The chain joins TRBV7-9 to TRBJ1-5, with a weak D call TRBD1 (6 bases). The CDR3 loop is CASSATGDQPQHF. Here the CDR3 DNA reads TGTGCCAGCAGCGCGACAGGAGATCAGCCCCAGCATTTT.